A single sample gave rise to the 8 T cell receptor beta chains below, sequenced in a study of sequential checkpoint blockade in melanoma. The treatment is: randomized to nivolumab then ipilimumab (arm A) or the reverse (arm B). Clones were sequenced by immunoSEQ multiplex PCR, and TCRdb holds only the in-frame ones, with some missing. The sample lists roughly 13,000 clones, 52% seen once, with around 15% in the top ten. The material sequenced was CD8+ T cells sorted from blood (inferred from file names), taken from a patient given nivolumab and ipilimumab in sequence. Every receptor here comes from a human donor with melanoma.

The chain's CDR3 is CASSYSGQTDEQYF. The DNA of the CDR3 is TGTGCCAGCAGTTACTCGGGACAGACGGACGAGCAGTACTTC. The J gene is TRBJ2-7, the V gene TRBV6-5, with TRBD1 matching over 7 bases. The CDR3 sequence is 14 residues long. The germline gives CDR1 MNHEY, CDR2 SVGAGI. J lost 5 bases, V lost 0 bases, and 4 bases had no gene match.

This clone was found a few times. The genes are TRBV6-5 and TRBJ2-2, with a tentative D call TRBD2 (6 bases). Germline assignment: CDR1 MNHEY and CDR2 SVGAGI. CDR3 length: 14 amino acids. V was clipped by 6 bases and J by 6 bases, with 14 bases between them. The DNA for the CDR3 is TGTGCCAGCAGGGGGCCGGGAGTCCCCGGGGAGCTGTTTTTT. Its protein product is CASRGPGVPGELFF.

This clone was observed a handful of times. The chain recombines TRBV2 with TRBJ2-7; TRBD1 aligns across 9 bases. The germline V gene has CDR1 SNHLY and CDR2 FYNNEI. J gave up 8 bases and V 4 bases, and 9 bases lay outside the gene matches. The CDR3 has 14 residues. The CDR3 reads CASSGSTGGAQQYF. CDR3 nucleotides: TGTGCCAGCAGTGGAAGCACAGGGGGCGCCCAGCAGTACTTC.

V and J are TRBV6-1 and TRBJ1-5; no firm D call. This CDR3 spans 14 amino acids. Trimming shortened V by 4 bases and J by 4 bases, and 11 bases separated the two germline ends. In germline, CDR1 is MNHNS, CDR2 SASEGT. The DNA for the CDR3 is TGTGCCAGCAGTGGGCGGGCTCCTAATCAGCCCCAGCATTTT. Its protein is CASSGRAPNQPQHF.

The chain links TRBV13 to TRBJ1-6, with D tentatively TRBD1 (5 bases). This CDR3 spans 14 amino acids. Germline CDR1 PRHDT, CDR2 FYEKMQ (reference sequence). V was cut by 0 bases and J by 10 bases, with 10 bases left in between. The CDR3 DNA reads as TGTGCCAGCAGCTTAGGCAGGGCGGAATCACCCCTCCACTTT. It translates to CASSLGRAESPLHF.

In DNA, the CDR3 is TGTGCCAGCAGACTAGCGGGGTACAATGAGCAGTTCTTC. This encodes CASRLAGYNEQFF. J is TRBJ2-1 and V is TRBV6-1; 10 nucleotides match TRBD2. The germline CDR1 and CDR2 sequences are MNHNS and SASEGT. V lost 6 bases and J lost 4; bases outside the gene matches: 0. CDR3 size: 13 residues.

The gene calls are TRBV7-6 and TRBJ1-1; 7 positions agree with TRBD1. This CDR3 has 13 amino acids. CDR1 and CDR2 from the germline V gene are SGHVS and FNYEAQ. Losses at the gene ends were 5 bases for V and 5 bases for J; bases not matched to a gene: 5. CDR3 bases: TGTGCCAGCAGCACAGGGGCCGTTACTGAAGCTTTCTTT. Residues: CASSTGAVTEAFF.

The gene calls are TRBV19 and TRBJ1-1; TRBD1 matches 12 bases. After removal of 7 bases from V and 5 bases from J, the junction contained 5 bases not matched to a gene. This CDR3 region has 14 residues. Germline V lookup: CDR1 LNHDA, CDR2 SQIVND (reference sequence). This CDR3 reads CASIPGQGATEAFF. The CDR3 coding sequence is TGTGCCAGTATTCCGGGACAGGGGGCGACTGAAGCTTTCTTT.